One sample yielded the 5 T cell receptor beta chains listed below, sequenced in a study of blood T cell repertoires in COVID-19. The repertoire was sequenced with immunoSEQ multiplex PCR; TCRdb's copy has only in-frame clones and lacks some. In the table there are 250,000 to 300,000 clones, less than 90% of which are singletons. Input material: peripheral blood. These receptor sequences come from a man between 60 and 75 years old who had recovered from COVID-19.

J is TRBJ2-3 and V is TRBV6-1, with D unclear. Looked up from germline, CDR1 is MNHNS and CDR2 is SASEGT. CDR3 length: 13 amino acids. Trimming took 1 base from V and 6 from J, leaving 8 bases between them. The CDR3 DNA reads TGTGCCAGCAGTGAAGGTGCGCGGGATACGCAGTATTTT. Protein product: CASSEGARDTQYF.

This rearrangement joins TRBV27 to TRBJ1-2; 8 bases match TRBD1. The J segment lost 5 bases and the V segment lost 5 bases, leaving 4 bases of the junction unmatched. The CDR3 spans 13 residues. Germline V gene lookup returns CDR1 MNHEY and CDR2 SMNVEV (reference sequence). CDR3 in amino acids: CASSGTGRYGYTF. The CDR3 DNA is TGTGCCAGCAGTGGGACAGGCCGTTATGGCTACACCTTC.

The chain has TRBV7-9 and TRBJ1-4; 8 bases map to TRBD1. The CDR3 is made up of 15 amino acids. Germline loops: CDR1 SEHNR, CDR2 FQNEAQ (reference sequence). Trimming cost V 3 bases and J 2 bases; bases outside gene matches: 2. CDR3 in DNA: TGTGCCAGCAGCTTTGGACAGGGCACTAATGAAAAACTGTTTTTT. Residues: CASSFGQGTNEKLFF.

The J gene is TRBJ1-2, the V gene TRBV3-1 (or the pseudogene TRBV3-2); D call uncertain. Germline V gives CDR1 LGHDT, CDR2 YNNKEL (reference sequence). Deletions cut 4 bases from V and 1 base from J, with 7 bases between. The CDR3 consists of 13 residues. The CDR3 DNA is TGTGCCAGCAGCCTCAACAATAACTATGGCTACACCTTC. Translation: CASSLNNNYGYTF.

The chain has TRBV11-2 and TRBJ2-1; TRBD2 agrees at 9 bases. Germline V lookup: CDR1 SGHAT, CDR2 FQNNGV. The CDR3 runs to 15 residues. V shed 3 bases and J 9 bases; nucleotides not matched to a gene: 9. CDR3 loop: CASSFVLAGSGEQFF. CDR3 DNA: TGTGCCAGCAGCTTTGTGCTAGCGGGATCGGGTGAGCAGTTCTTC.